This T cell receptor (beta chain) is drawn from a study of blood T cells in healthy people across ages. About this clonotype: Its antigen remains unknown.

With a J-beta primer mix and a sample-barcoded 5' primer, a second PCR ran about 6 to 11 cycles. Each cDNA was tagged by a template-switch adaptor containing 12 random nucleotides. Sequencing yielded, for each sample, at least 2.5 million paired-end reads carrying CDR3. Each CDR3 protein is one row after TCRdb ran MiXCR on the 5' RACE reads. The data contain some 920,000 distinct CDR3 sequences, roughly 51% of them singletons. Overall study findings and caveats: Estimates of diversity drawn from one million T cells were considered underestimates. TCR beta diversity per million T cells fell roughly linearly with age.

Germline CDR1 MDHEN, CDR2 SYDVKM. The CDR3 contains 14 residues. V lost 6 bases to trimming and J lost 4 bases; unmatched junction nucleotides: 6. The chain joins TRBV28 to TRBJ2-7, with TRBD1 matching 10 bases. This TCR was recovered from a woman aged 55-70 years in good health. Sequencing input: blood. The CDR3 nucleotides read TGTGCCAGCAGGAACGTGGACAGGGGGTACGAGCAGTACTTC. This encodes CASRNVDRGYEQYF.